The T cell receptor (beta chain) under discussion was sequenced for a study of T cell responses to AZD1222 COVID-19 vaccine. The study, taken as a whole, reports: At 160-218 and 743-854, vaccine-associated CD4 TCRs were dominant, and they spanned spike.

The V end lost 3 bases, the J end lost 7 bases, and 10 bases lay between the germline ends. The CDR3 consists of 12 residues. The germline V gene has CDR1 PRHDT and CDR2 FYEKMQ (reference sequence). With respect to this clone: No antigen is known for it.

Method: immunoSEQ multiplex PCR; TCRdb's copy keeps in-frame clones and lacks some. The sample records some 150,000 clones, about nine tenths being singletons. This sequence was found in an adult who received the AZD1222 COVID-19 vaccine. This chain links TRBV13 with TRBJ2-7; D not resolved. The sequences come from peripheral blood, collected 28 days after the second AZD1222 dose. DNA for the CDR3: TGTGCCAGCAGCTTCTCCGCTCGGGAGCAGTACTTC. This translates into CASSFSAREQYF.